One sample yielded the 15 T cell receptor beta chains listed below, sequenced in a study of cytomegalovirus exposure and HLA in healthy donors. This PCR relied on a set of 60 Vbeta primers and 13 Jbeta primers. Only in-frame clones appear in the TCRdb table, and some are missing; sequencing was by immunoSEQ multiplex PCR. The sample contains 130,000 to 150,000 clones, around 84% of which appear only once. Sequenced material: PBMCs. The receptors were gathered from a man in his forties in good health and CMV-seropositive.

The V gene is TRBV6-5, the J gene TRBJ1-2, with 10 bases matching TRBD1. Germline V gives CDR1 MNHEY, CDR2 SVGAGI. The junction had 10 bases not matched to a gene; V was cut back by 8 bases and J by 7 bases. The CDR3 is made up of 14 amino acids. CDR3 protein: CASLDRQGALGYTF. The CDR3 region has the DNA TGTGCCAGCCTCGACCGACAGGGGGCTCTTGGCTACACCTTC.

In its sample, this clone was seen a few times. The chain recombines TRBV2 with TRBJ2-7, with 8 positions matching TRBD1. Losses at the gene ends were 1 base for V and 4 bases for J; bases not matched to a gene: 6. Germline-derived CDR1 and CDR2 are SNHLY and FYNNEI. This CDR3 contains 15 residues. Here the CDR3 reads CASSEVWQGAYEQYF. The CDR3 DNA reads TGTGCCAGCAGTGAAGTTTGGCAGGGGGCATACGAGCAGTACTTC.

This clone was seen once. This chain connects TRBV7-2 to TRBJ1-1; D might be TRBD1 (5 bases). This CDR3 has 12 amino acids. In germline, CDR1 is SGHTA, CDR2 FQGNSA. V lost 5 bases to trimming and J lost 4 bases, with 8 bases between them. The CDR3 is CASSPRATEAFF. CDR3 DNA: TGTGCCAGCAGCCCCAGGGCCACTGAAGCTTTCTTT.

The chain links TRBV27 to TRBJ1-6; D is unclear. The V end lost 6 bases, the J end lost 2 bases, and 11 bases lay between the germline ends. This CDR3 is 15 amino acids long. Germline V gene data show CDR1 as MNHEY and CDR2 as SMNVEV (reference sequence). CDR3 in amino acids: CASSIEGPYNSPLHF. Here the CDR3 DNA reads TGTGCCAGCAGCATCGAGGGTCCCTATAATTCACCCCTCCACTTT.

The chain carries TRBV10-1 and TRBJ2-1; 8 bases line up with TRBD2. J lost 7 bases, V lost 7 bases, and 9 bases had no gene match. Per germline, CDR1 WNHNN and CDR2 SYGVQD (reference sequence). The CDR3 is 14 amino acids. In DNA form, the CDR3 reads TGCGCCAGCAATCGCGGGAGGAAGAGTAATGAGCAGTTCTTC. Translation: CASNRGRKSNEQFF.

This chain uses TRBV28 with TRBJ1-2; no definite D call. CDR1 MDHEN and CDR2 SYDVKM come from the germline V gene. V was trimmed by 4 bases and J by 7 bases, leaving 10 bases between them. This CDR3 is 12 amino acids long. CDR3 residues: CASSYSSFGYTF. For the CDR3, the DNA is TGTGCCAGCAGTTATTCGAGTTTTGGCTACACCTTC.

This clone has just a few counts. The chain carries TRBV5-1 and TRBJ2-3; 9 bases are a match to TRBD2. The CDR3 contains 17 residues. The J segment lost 2 bases and the V segment lost 0 bases, leaving 7 bases of the junction unmatched. Germline CDR1 reads SGHRS; CDR2 reads YFSETQ. CDR3 protein: CASSLGRLAGSTDTQYF. The CDR3 DNA reads as TGCGCCAGCAGCTTGGGCAGGCTAGCGGGATCCACAGATACGCAGTATTTT.

DNA of the CDR3: TGCAGCGTTGTTCAGTCAGGGGAGACCCAGTACTTC. Translated, it gives CSVVQSGETQYF. This chain connects TRBV29-1 to TRBJ2-5; possible D gene TRBD1, 5 bases. The length of the CDR3 is 12 residues. Germline V CDR1 and CDR2: SQVTM, ANQGSEA. The V and J ends lost 4 bases and 5 bases respectively, with 11 bases between them.

For the CDR3, the DNA is TGTGCCAGCTCACCTGCGGGTGTGTACTATGGCTACACCTTC. This encodes CASSPAGVYYGYTF. The V call is TRBV18, the J call TRBJ1-2; D gene ambiguous. Trimming took 3 bases from V and 3 from J, leaving 11 bases between them. The CDR3 length is 14 residues. Germline assignment: CDR1 KGHSH and CDR2 LQKENI.

J is TRBJ2-3 and V is TRBV4-3; 12 bases agree with TRBD2. CDR1 and CDR2 from the germline V gene are LGHNA and YSLEER. V dropped 6 bases and J dropped 0; count of bases not matched to a gene: 10. This CDR3 has 18 amino acids. As DNA, the CDR3 is TGCGCCAGCAGTCCTCGGGGACTAGCGGGCCGTAGCACAGATACGCAGTATTTT. The encoded protein is CASSPRGLAGRSTDTQYF.

The J gene is TRBJ2-7, the V gene TRBV6-5; D is possibly TRBD2 (6 bases). Trimming shortened V by 3 bases and J by 1 base, and 10 bases separated the two germline ends. The CDR3 has 14 residues. Germline V gene lookup returns CDR1 MNHEY and CDR2 SVGAGI. This chain's CDR3 is CASSYLARSYEQYF. The DNA of the CDR3 is TGTGCCAGCAGTTATCTAGCGCGATCCTACGAGCAGTACTTC.

This clone appeared a few times. The V call is TRBV30, the J call TRBJ1-1, with TRBD1 identical over 8 bases. The junction had 4 bases not matched to a gene; V was cut back by 3 bases and J by 7 bases. The CDR3 length is 12 residues. Germline CDR1 and CDR2: GTSNPN and SVGIG (reference sequence). CDR3 in amino acids: CAWSPDRDEAFF. The CDR3 region has the DNA TGTGCCTGGAGCCCGGACAGGGATGAAGCTTTCTTT. Full variable domain (remainder filled in from reference TRBV30 and TRBJ1-1): SQTIHQWPATLVQPVGSPLSLECTVEGTSNPNLYWYRQAAGRGLQLLFYSVGIGQISSEVPQNLSASRPQDRQFILSSKKLLLSDSGFYLCAWSPDRDEAFFGQGTRLTVV.

The chain links TRBV18 to TRBJ2-7; 9 nucleotides align to TRBD1. This CDR3 spans 14 amino acids. The junction had 3 bases not matched to a gene; V was cut back by 0 bases and J by 6 bases. CDR1 KGHSH and CDR2 LQKENI come from the germline V gene. CDR3 residues: CASSPPWDRVEQYF. The CDR3, as DNA: TGTGCCAGCTCACCACCTTGGGACAGGGTCGAGCAGTACTTC. Combining the CDR3 with reference TRBV18 and TRBJ2-7 gives the whole variable domain NAGVMQNPRHLVRRRGQEARLRCSPMKGHSHVYWYRQLPEEGLKFMVYLQKENIIDESGMPKERFSAEFPKEGPSILRIQQVVRGDSAAYFCASSPPWDRVEQYFGPGTRLTVT.

The rearrangement links TRBV5-4 to TRBJ2-2; a possible D gene is TRBD2 (5 bases). Trimming removed 6 bases from V and 1 base from J, with 13 bases in between. The CDR3 is 15 amino acids. From germline, CDR1 is SGHNT and CDR2 YYREEE (reference sequence). CDR3: CASTPRGQNTGELFF. CDR3 sequence (DNA): TGTGCCAGCACCCCACGGGGTCAGAACACCGGGGAGCTGTTTTTT.

The chain recombines TRBV27 with TRBJ2-7, with TRBD2 matching 11 bases. The CDR3 has 16 amino acids. With 5 bases clipped from V and 6 bases from J, the junction kept 12 bases outside the gene matches. Germline CDR1 MNHEY, CDR2 SMNVEV (reference sequence). CDR3: CASSPTIAGGPFEQYF. As DNA, the CDR3 is TGTGCCAGCAGTCCCACCATAGCGGGAGGGCCGTTCGAGCAGTACTTC.